The source of this T cell receptor (beta chain) is a study of cytomegalovirus exposure and HLA in healthy donors. Separate from the approximately 670-subject first cohort, the 120-subject validation cohort was the one that the donors belonged to. In germline, CDR1 is LNHNV, CDR2 YYDKDF (reference sequence). The CDR3 length is 14 residues. V lost 4 bases, J lost 7 bases, and 7 bases stayed unmatched. Generated by immunoSEQ multiplex PCR, the TCRdb table keeps only in-frame clones and is missing some. The sample shows 150,000 to 200,000 clones, 84% of them seen only once. The gene calls are TRBV15 and TRBJ2-1; 7 nucleotides line up with TRBD1. This TCR came from a young man in good health and CMV-seropositive. Material: PBMCs. CDR3 loop: CATSTHRTGNEQFF. The CDR3 DNA follows: TGTGCCACCAGCACGCATAGGACAGGTAATGAGCAGTTCTTC. Looking up the rest from reference TRBV15 and TRBJ2-1 gives the full variable domain: DAMVIQNPRYQVTQFGKPVTLSCSQTLNHNVMYWYQQKSSQAPKLLFHYYDKDFNNEADTPDNFQSRRPNTSFCFLDIRSPGLGDTAMYLCATSTHRTGNEQFFGPGTRLTVL.